This T cell receptor beta chain was sequenced for a study of T cell repertoires in cytomegalovirus infection. Overall study: HLA-B-restricted CMV epitopes that are well studied were used alongside recently identified HLA-C-restricted ones. Both CMV infection and a matching HLA type were indicated by public TCR beta signatures.

Study findings and constraints: Summed public TCR beta family frequency identified CMV carriers bearing the relevant HLA. HLA-C-restricted CMV-specific TCR beta clonotypes were dominant in the ex vivo response.

This clonotype has only a few counts. The target antigen is unknown. TCRdb re-analysed the reads in MiXCR, keeping a single row per CDR3 protein. This sample has 110,000 or so distinct CDR3 sequences, with about 30% found just once. The TCR originated in a human donor in good health (CMV status not recorded). Some clones in this sample may be carry-over from other donors' samples. Sequenced here: CD8+ T cells from cultured PBMCs, sampled from culture after CMV antigen stimulation.

CDR3 loop: CASKGGGIDTQYF. The CDR3 nucleotides are TGTGCCTCGAAAGGCGGGGGAATAGATACGCAGTATTTT. V gene TRBV15 combines with J gene TRBJ2-3, with 7 bases lining up with TRBD2. This CDR3 spans 13 amino acids. Germline CDR1 is LNHNV and CDR2 is YYDKDF (reference sequence). The trim removed 11 bases at V and 5 bases at J, leaving 10 bases unmatched. Together with reference TRBV15 and TRBJ2-3, the CDR3 gives the full variable domain: DAMVIQNPRYQVTQFGKPVTLSCSQTLNHNVMYWYQQKSSQAPKLLFHYYDKDFNNEADTPDNFQSRRPNTSFCFLDIRSPGLGDTAMYLCASKGGGIDTQYFGPGTRLTVL.